This T cell receptor (beta chain) is drawn from a study of T-cell reconstitution after alpha-beta-depleted transplantation in children. Germline V CDR1 and CDR2: MGHRA, YSYEKL. J lost 0 bases, V lost 0 bases, and 5 bases had no gene match. The CDR3 is 17 residues long. This clonotype was counted ten times or more. Molecular barcoding with unique molecular identifiers was used for the TCRbeta library. TCRdb fed the PCR reads into MiXCR, producing one record per CDR3 protein. This sample yields more than 500,000 distinct CDR3 sequences, of which 11% are seen a single time; less than 15% belongs to the top ten.

This TCR came from a female patient aged 2 to 10 who had a stem cell transplant for aplastic anemia, so the T cells may come from the graft donor. Sample: PBMCs, mostly from graft donor cells, taken 180 days after TCRalphabeta/CD19-depleted stem cell transplant. The V and J genes are TRBV4-1 and TRBJ1-5; the match to TRBD1 covers 7 bases. The CDR3 DNA is TGCGCCAGCAGCCAAGATATGACAGGGTCTAGCAATCAGCCCCAGCATTTT. It is translated as CASSQDMTGSSNQPQHF.